A single T cell receptor beta chain is shown here with its context. Trimming left V 7 bases short and J 1 base short, with 19 bases between. The germline V gene has CDR1 ENHRY and CDR2 SYGVKD. The CDR3 covers 16 residues. The data were produced by immunoSEQ multiplex PCR, yet TCRdb's version contains in-frame clones alone and is incomplete. The sample consists of about 80,000 clones, 85% to 95% of them appearing once. This entry belongs to a study of T cell changes during pregnancy in multiple sclerosis. This chain links TRBV10-3 with TRBJ1-2; D is unclear. This receptor was identified in a female donor with multiple sclerosis, enrolled in a pregnancy study. This material consisted of CD4+ T cells from peripheral blood mononuclear cells, taken before pregnancy. CDR3 nucleotide sequence: TGTGCCATCACCCTGAGGGTCCAGACTATTAACTATGGCTACACCTTC. It translates to CAITLRVQTINYGYTF.